This TCR beta chain is drawn from a study of blood T cells in healthy people across ages. CDR1 and CDR2 from the germline V gene are SGHRS and YFSETQ. CDR3 size: 17 residues. V lost 4 bases and J lost 7, with 24 bases in between. PCR was performed a second time for 7 to 11 cycles using a sample-barcoded 5' primer and a J-beta primer mix. CDR3-containing paired-end reads numbered at least 3 million in each sample. Using its own MiXCR run on the 5' RACE reads, TCRdb lists one record per CDR3 protein. The table records under 2,000,000 distinct CDR3 sequences, approximately 50% of them present only once. Source material: blood. V is TRBV5-1 and J is TRBJ2-1, with D perhaps TRBD1 (7 bases). This clonotype originated in a woman aged 40 to 50 in good health. CDR3 sequence (DNA): TGCGCCAGCAGCCCCTCCCGGAGGGGGCACCTTCGGAATGAGCAGTTCTTC. Translation gives CASSPSRRGHLRNEQFF.